The rows below give T cell receptor beta chains drawn from one sample of a study of T-cell reconstitution after alpha-beta-depleted transplantation in children. TCRdb processed the PCR reads anew with MiXCR; each CDR3 protein has one entry. The top ten hold 2% to 2.5% of the sample, which has some 600,000 distinct CDR3 sequences, over 10% seen once. This specimen consisted of PBMCs, mostly from graft donor cells, obtained 360 days after TCRalphabeta/CD19-depleted stem cell transplant. Receptor source: a male patient younger than 18 who had a stem cell transplant for acute myeloid leukemia, so the T cells may come from the graft donor. Each CDR3 is given with its conserved first and last residue. A D gene is named only where the DNA matches it firmly. Clone sizes are given selectively: once, few, many, or a class where the clone is expanded.

cdr3_nt: TGTGCCACCAGCAGAGGGACTAGCGGGAGGGCCCCCTACGAGCAGTACTTC
cdr3_aa: CATSRGTSGRAPYEQYF
j_call: TRBJ2-7
clone_size: -
v_call: TRBV15
d_call: TRBD2

cdr3_nt: TGTGCCATCAGTGAGCCCGGAGCCACAAAGGGGGCGGGGTACGAGCAGTACTTC
cdr3_aa: CAISEPGATKGAGYEQYF
j_call: TRBJ2-7
clone_size: few
v_call: TRBV10-3
d_call: -

cdr3_nt: TGTGCCAGCAGCCTTTACCCGGGACTGACATTTGGAAACACCATATATTTT
cdr3_aa: CASSLYPGLTFGNTIYF
j_call: TRBJ1-3
clone_size: few
v_call: TRBV14
d_call: -

cdr3_nt: TGCAGTGCTAGAGATGCTGTTACGGGAGTGCCAAAGAGCGAGCAGTACTTC
cdr3_aa: CSARDAVTGVPKSEQYF
j_call: TRBJ2-7
clone_size: few
v_call: TRBV20-1
d_call: -

cdr3_nt: TGTGCCAGCAGTTTATTGGGGGCAGCTGATCAGCCCCAGCATTTT
cdr3_aa: CASSLLGAADQPQHF
j_call: TRBJ1-5
clone_size: few
v_call: TRBV28
d_call: -

cdr3_nt: TGTGCCAGCAGTACCATACTCATGGGGGGGACCAATGAGCAGTTCTTC
cdr3_aa: CASSTILMGGTNEQFF
j_call: TRBJ2-1
clone_size: few
v_call: TRBV7-9
d_call: TRBD2

cdr3_nt: TGTGCCACCAGCAGCAGACCCTTATGGGAGCAGTACTTC
cdr3_aa: CATSSRPLWEQYF
j_call: TRBJ2-7
clone_size: -
v_call: TRBV15
d_call: -

cdr3_nt: TGTGCCAGCAGTTTATCCTCATTAGGTGGCTACACCTTC
cdr3_aa: CASSLSSLGGYTF
j_call: TRBJ1-2
clone_size: -
v_call: TRBV12-3/TRBV12-4
d_call: -

cdr3_nt: TGTTCCAGCGGATTTCATCGGAGCAGGCCTGGAAACACCATATATTTT
cdr3_aa: CSSGFHRSRPGNTIYF
j_call: TRBJ1-3
clone_size: -
v_call: TRBV7-9
d_call: -

cdr3_nt: TGCAGTGCTCTCCAGCGGATCACAGATACGCAGTATTTT
cdr3_aa: CSALQRITDTQYF
j_call: TRBJ2-3
clone_size: -
v_call: TRBV20-1
d_call: -

cdr3_nt: TGTGCCAGCAGTCCTGAGGGGGCCCAGTACTTC
cdr3_aa: CASSPEGAQYF
j_call: TRBJ2-5
clone_size: -
v_call: TRBV12-3/TRBV12-4
d_call: -

cdr3_nt: TGTGCCAGCAGCTTAGACAGGGGGCACCAAGAGACCCAGTACTTC
cdr3_aa: CASSLDRGHQETQYF
j_call: TRBJ2-5
clone_size: few
v_call: TRBV7-8
d_call: TRBD1